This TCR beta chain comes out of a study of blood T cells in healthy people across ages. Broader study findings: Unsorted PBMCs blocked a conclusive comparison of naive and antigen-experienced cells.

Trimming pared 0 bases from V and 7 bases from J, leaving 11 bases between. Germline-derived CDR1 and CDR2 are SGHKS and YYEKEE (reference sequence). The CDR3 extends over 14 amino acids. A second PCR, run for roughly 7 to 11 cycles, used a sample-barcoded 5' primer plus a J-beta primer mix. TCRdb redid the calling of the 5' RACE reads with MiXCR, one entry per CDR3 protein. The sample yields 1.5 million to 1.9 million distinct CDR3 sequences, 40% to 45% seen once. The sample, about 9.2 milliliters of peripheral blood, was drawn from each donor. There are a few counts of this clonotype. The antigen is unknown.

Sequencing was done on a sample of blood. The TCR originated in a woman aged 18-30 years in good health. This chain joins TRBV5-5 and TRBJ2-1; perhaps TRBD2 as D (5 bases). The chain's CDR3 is CASSLAGIANEQFF. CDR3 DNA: TGTGCCAGCAGCTTGGCCGGGATTGCAAATGAGCAGTTCTTC.